The text below deals with one T cell receptor beta chain. Sequencing was performed with immunoSEQ multiplex PCR; in TCRdb, only in-frame clones are kept and a portion is missing. Of around 170,000 clones in the sample, approximately 90% were seen once. This sample stems from a study of blood T cell repertoires in COVID-19. CDR1 and CDR2 (germline): SGHDT, YYEEEE. The CDR3 loop spans 16 amino acids. V lost 3 bases to trimming and J lost 1 base; unmatched junction nucleotides: 7. The V and J genes are TRBV5-6 and TRBJ1-3; TRBD1 aligns across 7 bases. Sequenced input: peripheral blood. The receptor was derived from a man aged 45-65 years with acute or convalescent COVID-19. The CDR3 DNA follows: TGTGCCAGCAGCTGGTGGGACAGCTTGTCTGGAAACACCATATATTTT. Its protein is CASSWWDSLSGNTIYF. Looking up the rest from reference TRBV5-6 and TRBJ1-3 gives the full variable domain: DAGVTQSPTHLIKTRGQQVTLRCSPKSGHDTVSWYQQALGQGPQFIFQYYEEEERQRGNFPDRFSGHQFPNYSSELNVNALLLGDSALYLCASSWWDSLSGNTIYFGEGSWLTVV.